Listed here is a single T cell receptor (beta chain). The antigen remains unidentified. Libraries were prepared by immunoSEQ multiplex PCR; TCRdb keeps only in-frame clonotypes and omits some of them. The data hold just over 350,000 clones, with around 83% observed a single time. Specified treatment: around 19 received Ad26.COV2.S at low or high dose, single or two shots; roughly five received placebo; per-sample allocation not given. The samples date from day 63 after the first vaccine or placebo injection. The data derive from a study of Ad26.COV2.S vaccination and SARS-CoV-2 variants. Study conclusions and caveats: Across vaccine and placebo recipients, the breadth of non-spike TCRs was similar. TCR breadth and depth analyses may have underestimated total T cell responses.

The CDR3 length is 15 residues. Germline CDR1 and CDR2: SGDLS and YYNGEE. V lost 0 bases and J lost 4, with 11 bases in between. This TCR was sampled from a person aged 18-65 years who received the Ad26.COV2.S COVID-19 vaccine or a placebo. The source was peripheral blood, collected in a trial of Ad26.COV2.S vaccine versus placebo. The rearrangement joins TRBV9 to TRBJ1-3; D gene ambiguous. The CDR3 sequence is CASSVDLHTGNTIYF. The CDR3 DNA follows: TGTGCCAGCAGCGTAGACCTCCATACGGGAAACACCATATATTTT.